This T cell receptor (beta chain) is from a study of PD-L1 blockade in urothelial cancer. Generated by immunoSEQ multiplex PCR, the TCRdb table keeps only in-frame clones and is missing some. The top ten clones hold about 2.9% of a sample with 100,000 to 150,000 clones, roughly 83% of them seen once. The time point here: pretreatment peripheral blood. The CDR3 runs 16 residues. Germline assignment: CDR1 SGDLS and CDR2 YYNGEE. The V segment lost 4 bases and the J segment 6 bases; nucleotides outside the gene matches: 12. The receptor comes from a man in his fifties or sixties with urothelial cancer. The V call is TRBV9, the J call TRBJ2-1, with 8 nucleotides matching TRBD2. The material sequenced was PBMCs, taken around atezolizumab (anti-PD-L1) treatment. The CDR3 DNA is TGTGCCAGCAGCCCTTCCGGGACTAGGCAGGGCAATGAGCAGTTCTTC. Translation: CASSPSGTRQGNEQFF.